This TCR beta chain was retrieved from a study of Ad26.COV2.S vaccination and SARS-CoV-2 variants. Study-wide background: Intramuscularly, Ad26.COV2.S was given either once or twice, 56 days apart. Overall study findings and caveats: Spike-specific TCR breadth was greater in vaccine than placebo recipients.

The CDR3 runs to 12 residues. Germline trimming cut 7 bases from V and 7 bases from J; bases unmatched to any gene: 5. Germline V gene sequence: CDR1 SQVTM, CDR2 ANQGSEA. This table comes from immunoSEQ multiplex PCR, and its TCRdb copy is limited to in-frame clones, with some not included. Of 300,000 to 350,000 clones listed, 86% are singletons. In regard to this clone: Its cognate antigen is unknown.

Treatment meaning: about 20 received Ad26.COV2.S at low or high dose, single or two shots; 5 received placebo; per-sample allocation not given. Material that was analyzed had been drawn on day 63 after the first vaccine or placebo injection. The sequencing used peripheral blood, collected in a trial of Ad26.COV2.S vaccine versus placebo. This chain uses TRBV29-1 with TRBJ1-2; 11 nucleotides line up with TRBD1. This TCR was sampled from a person between 18 and 60 years old who received the Ad26.COV2.S COVID-19 vaccine or a placebo. CDR3 amino acids: CSAGTGGRGYTF. CDR3 DNA sequence: TGCAGCGCAGGGACAGGGGGTCGTGGCTACACCTTC.